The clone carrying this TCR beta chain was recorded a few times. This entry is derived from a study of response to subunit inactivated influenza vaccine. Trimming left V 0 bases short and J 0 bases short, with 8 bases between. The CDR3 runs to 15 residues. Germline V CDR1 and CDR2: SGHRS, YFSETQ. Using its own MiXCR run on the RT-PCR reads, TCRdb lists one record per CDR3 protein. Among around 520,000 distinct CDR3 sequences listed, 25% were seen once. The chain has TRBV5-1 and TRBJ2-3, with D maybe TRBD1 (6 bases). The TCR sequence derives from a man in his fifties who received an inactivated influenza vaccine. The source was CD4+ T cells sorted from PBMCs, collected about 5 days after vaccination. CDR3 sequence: CASSLDGQSTDTQYF. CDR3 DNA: TGCGCCAGCAGCTTGGACGGACAGAGCACAGATACGCAGTATTTT.